The sequence of this T cell receptor (beta chain) was determined in a study of CD8 T cells in Susac syndrome. The CDR3 loop spans 17 amino acids. Trimming pared 0 bases from V and 2 bases from J, leaving 17 bases between. Germline loops: CDR1 MNHEY, CDR2 SMNVEV (reference sequence). RNA amounts of about 0.5 to 1 ug underwent reverse transcription with random hexamers. TCRdb used MiXCR to reprocess the immunoSEQ multiplex PCR reads, holding one entry per CDR3 protein. The sample carries 250,000 to 350,000 distinct CDR3 sequences, about 88% recorded once. The rearrangement links TRBV27 to TRBJ2-7, with D tentatively TRBD1 (6 bases). Input material: CD8+ T cells from PBMCs. This TCR derives from a human donor with multiple sclerosis. The CDR3 reads CASSLSIGDGQPYEQYF. As DNA, the CDR3 is TGTGCCAGCAGTTTATCGATTGGGGACGGACAGCCCTACGAGCAGTACTTC.